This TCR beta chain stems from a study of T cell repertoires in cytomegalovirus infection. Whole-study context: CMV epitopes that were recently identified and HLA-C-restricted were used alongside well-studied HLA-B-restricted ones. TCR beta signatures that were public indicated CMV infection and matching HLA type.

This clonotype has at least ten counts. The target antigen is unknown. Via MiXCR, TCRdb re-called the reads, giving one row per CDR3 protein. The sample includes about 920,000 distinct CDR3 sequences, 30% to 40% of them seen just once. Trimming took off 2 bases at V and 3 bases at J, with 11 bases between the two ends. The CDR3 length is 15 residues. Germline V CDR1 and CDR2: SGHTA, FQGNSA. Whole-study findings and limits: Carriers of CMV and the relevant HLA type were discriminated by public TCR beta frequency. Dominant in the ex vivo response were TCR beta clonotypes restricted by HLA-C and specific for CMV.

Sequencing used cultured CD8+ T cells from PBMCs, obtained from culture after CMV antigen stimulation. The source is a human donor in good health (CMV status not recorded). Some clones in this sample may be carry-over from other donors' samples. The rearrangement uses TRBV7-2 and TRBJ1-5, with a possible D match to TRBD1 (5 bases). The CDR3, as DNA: TGTGCCAGCAGCTTATCGCTCAGGGCCAATCAGCCCCAGCATTTT. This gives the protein CASSLSLRANQPQHF.